Listed below are T cell receptor beta chains from one sample, sequenced in a study of human T cells and chemical hapten exposure. TCRdb itself ran the RACE reads through MiXCR, one entry per CDR3 protein. This sample has about 41,000 distinct CDR3 sequences, with just under 4% found just once. The source was whole blood, collected in connection with sensitization to the hapten diphenylcyclopropenone (DPC). The source is a man between 45 and 60 years old with alopecia areata. Some clones in this sample may be carry-over from other donors' samples. Both conserved end residues are part of each CDR3. The D gene is left open where the match is weak. Some rows have no size entry. The others give once, few or many, or a class for an expanded clone.

>many|TRBV7-4|.|TRBJ1-6
TGTGCCAGCAGCTTAGTTGCGGTCGGAAGCTCCTATAATTCACCCCTCCACTTT
CASSLVAVGSSYNSPLHF
>few|TRBV24-1|TRBD2|TRBJ2-7
TGTGCCACCAGTGACACGACTAGCGGGACCGAGCAGTACTTC
CATSDTTSGTEQYF
>.|TRBV7-9|TRBD2|TRBJ2-3
TGTGCCAGCAGCAGGAGCGGGGTCGAGCGCACAGATACGCAGTATTTT
CASSRSGVERTDTQYF
>many|TRBV6-5|.|TRBJ2-7
TGTGCCAGCAGTCCGAATCTCTACAGGGTCAGCGAGCAGTACTTC
CASSPNLYRVSEQYF
>many|TRBV29-1|.|TRBJ1-2
TGCAGCGTTCATCAGGATGGCTACACCTTC
CSVHQDGYTF
>many|TRBV29-1|.|TRBJ2-5
TGCAGCGTTGAAACAGCCCAAGAGACCCAGTACTTC
CSVETAQETQYF
>few|TRBV5-5|TRBD1|TRBJ2-7
TGTGCCAGCAGCTTGGTCCCGACGCCGGGACAGGGGCCCTACGAGCAGTACTTC
CASSLVPTPGQGPYEQYF
>.|TRBV20-1|.|TRBJ1-1
TGCAGTGCTAGATCCGGGGGGCAGAACACTGAAGCTTTCTTT
CSARSGGQNTEAFF
>many|TRBV11-3|TRBD2|TRBJ2-1
TGTGCCAGCAGCTTCGGGACTAGCGGGATCACCTACAATGAGCAGTTCTTC
CASSFGTSGITYNEQFF
>many|TRBV6-2/TRBV6-3|TRBD1|TRBJ1-6
TGTGCCAGCAGACAGGGGCATTCACCCCTCCACTTT
CASRQGHSPLHF
>many|TRBV6-5|TRBD1|TRBJ1-6
TGTGCCAGCAGACGAACAGGGGGCCATTCACCCCTCCACTTT
CASRRTGGHSPLHF
>many|TRBV29-1|TRBD1|TRBJ2-3
TGCAGCGTGGGACAGGACACAGATACGCAGTATTTT
CSVGQDTDTQYF
>many|TRBV30|.|TRBJ1-2
TGTGCCTGGAATCGACAGGTTAACTATGGCTACACCTTC
CAWNRQVNYGYTF
>many|TRBV18|.|TRBJ2-1
TGTGCCAGCTCCCCCCAGGGGGGTAGTTACAATGAGCAGTTCTTC
CASSPQGGSYNEQFF
>many|TRBV4-1|.|TRBJ2-2
TGCGCCAGCAGCCAAGACCCTTCGGGCGGGGAGCTGTTTTTT
CASSQDPSGGELFF
>few|TRBV29-1|.|TRBJ2-4
TGCAGCGTTGAGGAGGGTATAGCCAAAAACATTCAGTACTTC
CSVEEGIAKNIQYF
>many|TRBV6-2/TRBV6-3|.|TRBJ2-1
TGTGCCAGCAGTCAAACCGAGGATGAGCAGTTCTTC
CASSQTEDEQFF
>many|TRBV5-1|TRBD2|TRBJ2-1
TGCGCCAGCAGCCCTAGCGGAGGCGGTTACAATGAGCAGTTCTTC
CASSPSGGGYNEQFF
>many|TRBV5-1|TRBD1|TRBJ2-5
TGCGCCAGCAGCCCCAGGGACAGGGCGGAACAAGAGACCCAGTACTTC
CASSPRDRAEQETQYF
>.|TRBV27|TRBD2|TRBJ2-1
TGTGCCAGCAGTTTCTACGGACTAGCGGGAGACTACAATGAGCAGTTCTTC
CASSFYGLAGDYNEQFF
>many|TRBV29-1|.|TRBJ1-2
TGCAGCGTCCGTCAATCCGGACAGAGGGGCTACACCTTC
CSVRQSGQRGYTF
>many|TRBV6-5|.|TRBJ1-4
TGTGCCAGCAGTACCCAGGGTTTTGGAGAAAAACTGTTTTTT
CASSTQGFGEKLFF
>many|TRBV7-2|TRBD1|TRBJ2-5
TGTGCCAGCAGCTGGACAGGGCGATCCAAGACCCAGTACTTC
CASSWTGRSKTQYF
>many|TRBV29-1|.|TRBJ2-1
TGCAGCTCAGCGCTAATCAATGAGCAGTTCTTC
CSSALINEQFF
>many|TRBV29-1|TRBD1|TRBJ2-5
TGCAGCGTCCACAGGGGGCAGGAGACCCAGTACTTC
CSVHRGQETQYF
>.|TRBV30|.|TRBJ1-2
TGTGCCTGGACGAAGGGGGTTTCAGGGTATGGCTACACCTTC
CAWTKGVSGYGYTF
>many|TRBV29-1|.|TRBJ2-6
TGCAGCGTTGAAAAGGACGTCGACTCTGGGGCCAACGTCCTGACTTTC
CSVEKDVDSGANVLTF
>few|TRBV20-1|TRBD1|TRBJ2-3
TGCAGTGCTAGGTCGACAGGGGGCAGGGGAGATACGCAGTATTTT
CSARSTGGRGDTQYF
>many|TRBV18|.|TRBJ1-2
TGTGCCAGCTCCAAGGGAGGGGAAGGCTATGGCTACACCTTC
CASSKGGEGYGYTF
>many|TRBV12-3/TRBV12-4|.|TRBJ1-5
TGTGCCAGCAGTTTGGGGACCAATCAGCCCCAGCATTTT
CASSLGTNQPQHF
>few|TRBV20-1|.|TRBJ2-7
TGCAGTGCTAGAGATCGGACTCTGACCTACGAGCAGTACTTC
CSARDRTLTYEQYF
>many|TRBV12-3/TRBV12-4|.|TRBJ1-1
TGTGCCAGCAGTCTCGTACTTATGAACACTGAAGCTTTCTTT
CASSLVLMNTEAFF
>few|TRBV3-1|.|TRBJ2-4
TGTGCCAGCAGCCAGGCGTCCATTCAGTACTTC
CASSQASIQYF
>many|TRBV28|TRBD2|TRBJ2-7
TGTGCCAGCACCACCGGGGGGACCTACGAGCAGTACTTC
CASTTGGTYEQYF
>many|TRBV29-1|TRBD2|TRBJ2-1
TGCAGCGTTGTAGCTAGCGGGACCTACAATGAGCAGTTCTTC
CSVVASGTYNEQFF
>few|TRBV29-1|TRBD1|TRBJ2-1
TGCAGCGCTGGAGGGACAGGAGCCTACAATGAGCAGTTCTTC
CSAGGTGAYNEQFF
>many|TRBV2|.|TRBJ2-3
TGTGCCAGCAGTGTGGGAGGTTTTACTTCTCCTGATACGCAGTATTTT
CASSVGGFTSPDTQYF
>many|TRBV7-2|.|TRBJ2-7
TGTGCCAGCAGCCCGGGGGATTTGCGGGAGCAGTACTTC
CASSPGDLREQYF
>many|TRBV29-1|.|TRBJ1-4
TGCAGCGTTGCAAAACATGAGGAACTGTTTTTT
CSVAKHEELFF
>many|TRBV30|.|TRBJ1-6
TGTGCCTGGAGTGTACTAGATTCACCCCTCCACTTT
CAWSVLDSPLHF
>many|TRBV12-3/TRBV12-4|.|TRBJ1-5
TGTGCCAGCAGAACAGGGTACGGTGCTCAGCCCCAGCATTTT
CASRTGYGAQPQHF
>many|TRBV19|TRBD1|TRBJ2-2
TGTGCCAGTACCAAGACAGGGGTGGACACCGGGGAGCTGTTTTTT
CASTKTGVDTGELFF
>many|TRBV29-1|TRBD2|TRBJ2-3
TGCAGCGTTTATCATGGACTAGCGGGCACAGATACGCAGTATTTT
CSVYHGLAGTDTQYF
>many|TRBV28|.|TRBJ2-6
TGTGCCAGCAGTTACTCTGGGGGTGAGGTCAACGTCCTGACTTTC
CASSYSGGEVNVLTF
>few|TRBV29-1|.|TRBJ2-1
TGCAGCGTTGGAGTCCGGGACTTCGCCTTCTTC
CSVGVRDFAFF
>few|TRBV3-1|TRBD1|TRBJ1-1
TGTGCCAGCAGCCAAGGGCCGGGACAGGGCTCTGAAGCTTTCTTT
CASSQGPGQGSEAFF
>many|TRBV27|.|TRBJ2-7
TGTGCCAGCAGTCCGTATGGGGGAGGTCACGAGCAGTACTTC
CASSPYGGGHEQYF
>many|TRBV9|.|TRBJ2-5
TGTGCCAGCAGCTCAAATTGGGACACCCAAGAGACCCAGTACTTC
CASSSNWDTQETQYF
>many|TRBV3-1|TRBD1|TRBJ2-3
TGTGCCAGCAGCCCTAGACAGGGGGGACTGGATACGCAGTATTTT
CASSPRQGGLDTQYF
>few|TRBV29-1|.|TRBJ1-4
TGCAGCGTTTACAAGGGGACCGGGAATGAAAAACTGTTTTTT
CSVYKGTGNEKLFF
>many|TRBV5-6|.|TRBJ1-4
TGTGCCAGCAGCTTGGGGATCGGGAATGAAAAACTGTTTTTT
CASSLGIGNEKLFF
>few|TRBV12-3/TRBV12-4|.|TRBJ2-3
TGTGCCAGCAGTTTAGGTAGAACGAGGCAAGATACGCAGTATTTT
CASSLGRTRQDTQYF
>many|TRBV29-1|TRBD1|TRBJ1-1
TGCAGCGTGAACAGGGGGGCCACTGAAGCTTTCTTT
CSVNRGATEAFF
>many|TRBV28|.|TRBJ1-5
TGTGCCAGCAGTAACCCCGTGGAGCCCCAGCATTTT
CASSNPVEPQHF
>many|TRBV27|TRBD2|TRBJ2-7
TGTGCCAGCAGTCCGACTAGCGTAAGCTCCTACGAGCAGTACTTC
CASSPTSVSSYEQYF